This record looks at one T cell receptor (beta chain) sequence and its context. Antigen: not known. The data belong to a study of T cell responses to AZD1222 COVID-19 vaccine. Study context: Second doses were pooled across both intervals (about 4 or about 12 weeks).

Findings and limits, study-wide: Spike-specific TCR repertoires showed rising breadth and depth after two AZD1222 doses. Regions 160-218 and 743-854 held dominance among vaccine-associated CD4 TCRs, which spanned spike.

This table comes from immunoSEQ multiplex PCR, and its TCRdb copy is limited to in-frame clones, with some not included. The data show around 140,000 clones, 93% seen once. Germline CDR1 is MGHRA and CDR2 is YSYEKL. This CDR3 comprises 17 residues. Unmatched junction bases numbered 11, after V lost 0 bases and J lost 4 bases. The sample here was peripheral blood, taken on day 0 of AZD1222 vaccination. The TCR comes from an adult in good health. This chain links TRBV4-1 with TRBJ1-1, with 7 bases that match TRBD1. The CDR3 sequence: CASSQEWAGGKSTEAFF. CDR3 nucleotides: TGCGCCAGCAGCCAAGAATGGGCAGGGGGAAAGAGCACTGAAGCTTTCTTT.